This passage covers 2 T cell receptor beta chains from one sample sequenced in a study of Graves' ophthalmopathy and Graves' hyperthyroidism. Amplified TCR beta CDR3 regions were obtained using RNA transcripts as template. HTBI primers were used in a first-round RT-PCR, which preceded a second-round multiplex PCR. TCRdb fed the multiplex PCR reads into MiXCR, producing one record per CDR3 protein. The data hold around 1.1 million distinct CDR3 sequences, with 35% to 40% observed a single time. Sequenced sample: peripheral blood or thyroid tissue (not recorded which). The receptors stem from an adult man with Graves' hyperthyroidism.

This clonotype was detected ten times or more. The J gene is TRBJ2-2, the V gene TRBV7-2; D might be TRBD2 (5 bases). Between the trimmed V and J ends, which lost 0 bases and 9 bases, there was a span of 14 bases. In germline, CDR1 is SGHTA, CDR2 FQGNSA. The CDR3 has 15 amino acids. CDR3 coding DNA: TGTGCCAGCAGCTTAGCGACTACAGAGCACCGGGAGCTGTTTTTT. Its protein is CASSLATTEHRELFF.

This clonotype was recorded at least ten times. The rearrangement links TRBV7-3 to TRBJ2-7, with 7 nucleotides matching TRBD1. CDR1 is SGHTA, CDR2 FQGTGA, per germline. This CDR3 comprises 13 residues. The V and J ends lost 5 bases and 2 bases, in that order; junction bases with no gene match: 3. The CDR3 is CASSRDSAYEQYF. The CDR3 DNA reads as TGTGCCAGCAGCCGGGACAGCGCCTACGAGCAGTACTTC.